These 22 T cell receptor beta chains originate from one sample sequenced in a study of blood T cell repertoires in COVID-19. TCRdb keeps only in-frame clones here, not all; method: immunoSEQ multiplex PCR. The data contain about 210,000 clones, approximately 81% of them singletons. The sample was peripheral blood. The receptors here all came from a woman older than 75 with COVID-19, enrolled during active disease.

The chain has TRBV28 and TRBJ1-6, with 8 bases identical to TRBD1. Germline V gene data show CDR1 as MDHEN and CDR2 as SYDVKM. Germline trimming cut 6 bases from V and 6 bases from J; bases unmatched to any gene: 10. CDR3 length: 16 amino acids. CDR3 nucleotide sequence: TGTGCCAGCAGCCGGCCGGGACAGGCGATTAATTCACCCCTCCACTTT. Its protein product is CASSRPGQAINSPLHF.

The CDR3 reads CASSYDFQGNSPLHF. CDR3 bases: TGTGCCAGCAGTTACGATTTCCAGGGCAATTCACCCCTCCACTTT. The rearrangement uses TRBV6-5 and TRBJ1-6; TRBD1 might be the D (5 bases). Germline CDR1 MNHEY, CDR2 SVGAGI. The CDR3 sequence is 15 residues long. Trimming shortened V by 2 bases and J by 7 bases, and 12 bases separated the two germline ends.

The chain has TRBV25-1 and TRBJ1-1, with 7 bases fitting TRBD1. The V gene's germline CDR1 is MGHDK and CDR2 SYGVNS. CDR3 length: 13 amino acids. J lost 1 base, V lost 5 bases, and 1 base had no gene match. The DNA for the CDR3 is TGTGCCAGCAGTCGACAGGGGAACACTGAAGCTTTCTTT. Encoded protein: CASSRQGNTEAFF.

This sequence joins TRBV19 and TRBJ2-3; TRBD1 matches at 7 bases. V dropped 4 bases and J dropped 3; count of bases not matched to a gene: 4. The CDR3 spans 14 residues. Looked up from germline, CDR1 is LNHDA and CDR2 is SQIVND (reference sequence). Here the CDR3 DNA reads TGTGCCAGTAGTACCCGACAGGGAACAGATACGCAGTATTTT. Its protein is CASSTRQGTDTQYF.

The chain recombines TRBV28 with TRBJ2-6; maybe TRBD2 (6 bases). The V and J ends lost 8 bases and 4 bases respectively, with 12 bases between them. The germline V gene has CDR1 MDHEN and CDR2 SYDVKM. The CDR3 is 14 amino acids. The CDR3 sequence: CASGAGSGANVLTF. The CDR3, as DNA: TGTGCCAGCGGCGCGGGGTCCGGGGCCAACGTCCTGACTTTC.

The rearrangement joins TRBV5-1 to TRBJ1-1; TRBD1 is a possible D gene (5 bases). V shed 0 bases and J shed 3 bases, with 9 bases lying between them. Germline V lookup: CDR1 SGHRS, CDR2 YFSETQ. This CDR3 region has 14 residues. The CDR3 here is CASSLASRDTEAFF. The CDR3 DNA is TGCGCCAGCAGCTTGGCATCCAGGGACACTGAAGCTTTCTTT. The whole variable domain, remainder taken from reference TRBV5-1 and TRBJ1-1, is KAGVTQTPRYLIKTRGQQVTLSCSPISGHRSVSWYQQTPGQGLQFLFEYFSETQRNKGNFPGRFSGRQFSNSRSEMNVSTLELGDSALYLCASSLASRDTEAFFGQGTRLTVV.

Only a few counts were recorded for this clone. V and J are TRBV6-5 and TRBJ2-7; 8 nucleotides align to TRBD1. This CDR3 has 15 amino acids. The germline CDR1 and CDR2 sequences are MNHEY and SVGAGI. V was clipped by 7 bases and J by 9 bases; unmatched bases: 17. CDR3 nucleotide sequence: TGTGCCAGCATCCTCAGGGTCGAGACAGGGGCAGCGCAGTACGTC. Amino acid sequence: CASILRVETGAAQYV.

This clone was picked up a small number of times. This chain connects TRBV4-2 to TRBJ2-7; D possibly corresponds to TRBD1 (6 bases). With 3 bases removed from V and 2 bases from J, the gap between germline ends came to 14 bases. Per germline, CDR1 LGHNA and CDR2 YNFKEQ. This CDR3 spans 15 amino acids. The CDR3 loop is CASSQTPGQPYEQYF. The CDR3 coding sequence is TGTGCCAGCAGCCAGACACCGGGACAACCCTACGAGCAGTACTTC.

The chain carries TRBV28 and TRBJ1-3; possible D gene TRBD1, 6 bases. Germline V lookup: CDR1 MDHEN, CDR2 SYDVKM. Between the trimmed V and J ends, which lost 4 bases and 0 bases, there was a span of 16 bases. CDR3 length equals 17 residues. The CDR3 protein is CASSSGGQGYSGNTIYF. Written as DNA, the CDR3 is TGTGCCAGCAGTTCGGGGGGGCAGGGTTACTCTGGAAACACCATATATTTT.

The rearrangement uses TRBV11-2 and TRBJ1-6; TRBD1 might be the D (5 bases). CDR3 length: 15 amino acids. The germline V and J ends were trimmed by 1 base and 5 bases, with 9 bases remaining between them. The germline V gene encodes CDR1 SGHAT and CDR2 FQNNGV. DNA of the CDR3: TGTGCCAGCAGCTTAGTGGGGCTCAATAATTCACCCCTCCACTTT. Protein product: CASSLVGLNNSPLHF.

The chain has TRBV4-1 and TRBJ2-3; TRBD2 matches 7 bases. The V gene end was trimmed by 1 base and the J gene end by 0 bases; junction bases not matched to a gene: 7. This CDR3 is built from 17 residues. The germline V gene has CDR1 MGHRA and CDR2 YSYEKL. The CDR3: CASSQGPSGTSTDTQYF. In DNA, the CDR3 is TGCGCCAGCAGCCAAGGCCCTAGCGGTACTAGCACAGATACGCAGTATTTT.

J is TRBJ2-3 and V is TRBV4-2, with TRBD2 matching 9 bases. Germline V gives CDR1 LGHNA, CDR2 YNFKEQ. The CDR3 sequence is 16 residues long. J gave up 5 bases and V 1 base, and 7 bases lay outside the gene matches. CDR3 in amino acids: CASSQGSIAGVDTQYF. The CDR3 region has the DNA TGTGCCAGCAGCCAAGGTTCGATAGCGGGGGTAGATACGCAGTATTTT.

The chain links TRBV28 to TRBJ1-6, with D unresolved. The V gene's germline CDR1 is MDHEN and CDR2 SYDVKM. V was trimmed by 4 bases and J by 0 bases, leaving 7 bases between them. CDR3 length equals 15 residues. CDR3 sequence: CASSYPGSYNSPLHF. The CDR3 bases are TGTGCCAGCAGTTATCCAGGCTCCTATAATTCACCCCTCCACTTT.

The J gene is TRBJ1-3, the V gene TRBV10-3; possibly TRBD1 for D (6 bases). Looked up from germline, CDR1 is ENHRY and CDR2 is SYGVKD. This CDR3 region has 19 residues. The V end was cut by 7 bases, the J end by 0 bases, with 25 bases between. The CDR3 loop is CAITPRDKGPDASGNTIYF. DNA of the CDR3: TGTGCCATCACCCCTAGGGACAAAGGGCCTGATGCCTCTGGAAACACCATATATTTT.

This chain joins TRBV3-1 (or the pseudogene TRBV3-2) and TRBJ1-4; D is possibly TRBD1 (5 bases). V lost 0 bases to trimming and J lost 5 bases, with 16 bases between them. From germline, CDR1 is LGHDT and CDR2 YNNKEL (reference sequence). This CDR3 region has 17 residues. In DNA form, the CDR3 reads TGTGCCAGCAGCCAAGATCGTCGGTTGCAGGGCAATGAAAAACTGTTTTTT. Translated, it gives CASSQDRRLQGNEKLFF.

The chain uses TRBV19 and TRBJ1-2; 7 bases line up with TRBD1. The trim removed 6 bases at V and 4 bases at J, leaving 11 bases unmatched. Per the germline V gene, CDR1 is LNHDA and CDR2 is SQIVND (reference sequence). CDR3 length equals 15 residues. CDR3 in amino acids: CASSITGAGGYGYTF. The CDR3 nucleotides are TGTGCCAGTAGCATAACAGGGGCAGGAGGCTATGGCTACACCTTC. The full variable domain, its missing parts supplied by reference TRBV19 and TRBJ1-2, is DGGITQSPKYLFRKEGQNVTLSCEQNLNHDAMYWYRQDPGQGLRLIYYSQIVNDFQKGDIAEGYSVSREKKESFPLTVTSAQKNPTAFYLCASSITGAGGYGYTFGSGTRLTVV.

The chain is built from TRBV30 and TRBJ2-5; 7 bases are shared with TRBD1. From germline, CDR1 is GTSNPN and CDR2 SVGIG (reference sequence). The CDR3 totals 15 residues. V dropped 1 base and J dropped 5; count of bases not matched to a gene: 10. CDR3 amino acids: CAWSGRGGPRETQYF. CDR3 DNA: TGTGCCTGGAGTGGCCGAGGGGGCCCAAGGGAGACCCAGTACTTC.

V usage is TRBV4-1 and J usage is TRBJ1-2; 10 bases agree with TRBD1. From germline, CDR1 is MGHRA and CDR2 YSYEKL. This CDR3 spans 15 amino acids. The trim removed 5 bases at V and 5 bases at J, leaving 8 bases unmatched. The CDR3 sequence: CASSSPGTGVYGYTF. In DNA, the CDR3 is TGCGCCAGCAGCTCTCCCGGGACAGGGGTTTATGGCTACACCTTC.

This clone was counted a few times. The chain employs TRBV6-5 and TRBJ1-2; unclear D gene. CDR1 is MNHEY, CDR2 SVGAGI, per germline. V dropped 6 bases and J dropped 3 bases, with 11 bases sitting between them. This CDR3 has 13 residues. The CDR3 region has the DNA TGTGCCAGCAGCTCCGGGTCAGACTATGGCTACACCTTC. Its translation: CASSSGSDYGYTF.

The chain employs TRBV9 and TRBJ1-3, with a possible D match to TRBD1 (5 bases). The germline gives CDR1 SGDLS, CDR2 YYNGEE. This CDR3 is built from 14 residues. The V end was cut by 7 bases, the J end by 0 bases, with 11 bases between. CDR3 loop: CASDRGFSGNTIYF. Written as DNA, the CDR3 is TGTGCCAGCGACCGGGGGTTCTCTGGAAACACCATATATTTT.

The chain links TRBV19 to TRBJ1-2, with D maybe TRBD1 (6 bases). From germline, CDR1 is LNHDA and CDR2 SQIVND (reference sequence). The CDR3 covers 13 residues. V lost 6 bases, J lost 4 bases, and 12 bases lay in between. CDR3 coding DNA: TGTGCCAGTAGCTTACAGGGTGGCTATGGCTACACCTTC. Translation gives CASSLQGGYGYTF.

This sequence joins TRBV18 and TRBJ2-7, with 7 bases aligning to TRBD2. J gave up 0 bases and V 0 bases, and 5 bases lay outside the gene matches. Per the germline V gene, CDR1 is KGHSH and CDR2 is LQKENI. CDR3 length equals 16 residues. CDR3 loop: CASSPPTSDPSYEQYF. The CDR3 nucleotides read TGTGCCAGCTCACCACCAACTAGCGACCCCTCCTACGAGCAGTACTTC.